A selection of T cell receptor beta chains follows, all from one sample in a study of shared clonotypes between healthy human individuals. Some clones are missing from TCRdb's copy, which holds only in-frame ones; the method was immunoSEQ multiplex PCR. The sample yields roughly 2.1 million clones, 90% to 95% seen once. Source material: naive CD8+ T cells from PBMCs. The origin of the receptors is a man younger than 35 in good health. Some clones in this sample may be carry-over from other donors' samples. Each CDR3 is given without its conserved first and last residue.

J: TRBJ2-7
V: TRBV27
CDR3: ASGTLYEQY

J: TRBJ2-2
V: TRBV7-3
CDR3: ASSPGGRATGELF

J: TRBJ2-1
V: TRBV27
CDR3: ASSFTSAFAYNEQF

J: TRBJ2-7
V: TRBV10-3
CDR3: AISEPLRTRREQY

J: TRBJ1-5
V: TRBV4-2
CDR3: ASSQDIRRDRGRMGNQPQH

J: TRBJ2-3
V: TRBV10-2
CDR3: ASSWTGIGTQY

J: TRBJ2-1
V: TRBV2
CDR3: ASSGRTSGTQLGPYNEQF

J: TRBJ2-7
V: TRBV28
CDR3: ASSLQTGTGGYEQY

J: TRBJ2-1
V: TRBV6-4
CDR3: ASSRVYSPDEQF

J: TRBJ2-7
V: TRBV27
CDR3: ASSLGPGTGDKEY

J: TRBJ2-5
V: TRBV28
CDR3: ASSSHRERWGKTQY

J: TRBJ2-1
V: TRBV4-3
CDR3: ASSQDRGAEQF

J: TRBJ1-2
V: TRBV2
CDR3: ASSDGRHTNYGYT

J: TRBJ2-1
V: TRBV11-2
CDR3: ASSLVENNEQF

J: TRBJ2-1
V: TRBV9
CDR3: ASRSTSGTPDGYNEQF

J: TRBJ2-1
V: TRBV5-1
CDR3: ASSLGGQPYNEQF

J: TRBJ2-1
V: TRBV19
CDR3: ASSTRSGEQF

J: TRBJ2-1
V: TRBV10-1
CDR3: ASSRTGGDEQF

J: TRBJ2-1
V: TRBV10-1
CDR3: ASSESRASFQVGDEQF

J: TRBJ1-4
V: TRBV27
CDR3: ASSTTEENEKLF

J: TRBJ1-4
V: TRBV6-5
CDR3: ASSSRFGVMKEKLF

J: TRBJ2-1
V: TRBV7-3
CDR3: ASSLLSRGENNEQF

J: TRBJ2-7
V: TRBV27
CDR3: ASLQVQGADEQY

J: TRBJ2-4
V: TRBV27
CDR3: ASSGRGPNIQY

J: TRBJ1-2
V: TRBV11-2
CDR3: ASTSRGTTYGYT

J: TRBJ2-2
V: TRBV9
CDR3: ASSPQRDTGELF

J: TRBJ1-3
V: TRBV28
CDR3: ASSFKRPNSGNTIY

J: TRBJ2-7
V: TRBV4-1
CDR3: ASSQGRGLAGVEQY

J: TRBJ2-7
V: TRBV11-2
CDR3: ASSGMYSGTYEQY

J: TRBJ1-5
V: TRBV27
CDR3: ASSPYGRQERKQPQH

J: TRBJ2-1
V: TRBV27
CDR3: ASSLGGTYNEQF

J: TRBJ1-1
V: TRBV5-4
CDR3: ASSFGTTEAF

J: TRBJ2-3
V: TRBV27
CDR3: ASSPYYTDTQY

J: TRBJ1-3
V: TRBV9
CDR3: ASSEGNRAYTIY

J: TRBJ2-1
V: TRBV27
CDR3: ASTGASGNSYNEQF

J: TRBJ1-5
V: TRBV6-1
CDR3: ASSEAGGRQPQH

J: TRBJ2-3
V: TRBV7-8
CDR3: ASSPGTCTDTQY

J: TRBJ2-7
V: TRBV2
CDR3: AGQQGAFDEQY

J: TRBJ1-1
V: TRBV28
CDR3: ASSSRGPTEAF

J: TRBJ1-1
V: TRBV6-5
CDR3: ASTVQGGAEAF

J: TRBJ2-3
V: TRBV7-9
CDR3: ASSPPGTSGVKDTQY

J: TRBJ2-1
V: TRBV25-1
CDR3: ASTTWSRHEQF

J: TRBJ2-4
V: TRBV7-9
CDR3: ASSPDTPLAKNIQY

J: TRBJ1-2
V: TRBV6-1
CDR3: ASNGKESDPLT

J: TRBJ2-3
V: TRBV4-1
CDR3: ASSHRPVGLSTDTQY

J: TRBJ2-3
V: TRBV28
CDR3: ASSVTSETDTQY

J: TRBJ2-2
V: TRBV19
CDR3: ASSWGGTGELF

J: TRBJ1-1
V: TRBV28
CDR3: ASSFGYWVEKMNTEAF

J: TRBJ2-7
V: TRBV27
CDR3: ASNTGTSVDEQY

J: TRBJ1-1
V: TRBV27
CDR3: ASRSGQDAEAF

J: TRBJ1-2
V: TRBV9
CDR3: ASSLGPAFYGYT